The following is a T cell receptor beta chain sequence with its context. What it binds is not known. The sample is drawn from a study of OX40 agonist ivuxolimab in advanced cancers. In the study overall: The study reported partial responses in three patients: one hepatocellular carcinoma, two cutaneous melanoma.

V gave up 5 bases and J gave up 0 bases; unmatched junction bases: 6. The CDR3 extends over 15 amino acids. Germline values: CDR1 SGHTA, CDR2 FQGNSA. Assay used: immunoSEQ multiplex PCR; TCRdb lists only in-frame clones, some missing. The repertoire holds around 69,000 clones, with around 83% as singletons. The study's findings and limits: Low normalized T-cell clonal expansion also characterized some of the nonresponders. The antigens recognized by the expanded peripheral T cells, that is their antigen specificity, were not determined.

Patients with autoimmune history or systemic immunosuppression were excluded. The chain employs TRBV7-2 and TRBJ1-1; 7 bases align to TRBD1. Sequencing used CD4+ or CD8+ T cells sorted from blood, obtained in a trial of the OX40 agonist ivuxolimab. This clonotype was obtained from an adult with an advanced solid tumor such as melanoma, head and neck, liver or kidney cancer. CDR3 sequence reads: CASSLWDSLNTEAFF. The CDR3 coding sequence is TGTGCCAGCAGCCTTTGGGACAGCTTGAACACTGAAGCTTTCTTT.